This passage covers 10 T cell receptor beta chains from one sample sequenced in a study of T cells in women clearing cervical HPV infection. This table comes from immunoSEQ multiplex PCR, and its TCRdb copy is limited to in-frame clones, with some not included. This sample's clone table lists about 20,000 clones. Input material: blood buffy coat. These receptors were obtained from a woman between 18 and 70 years old with a cervical HPV16 infection that either progressed to CIN3+ or cleared (not recorded which).

Concerning this clone itself: The read ends 3 residues shy of where the CDR3 ends; the end is completed using the germline J gene. The chain employs TRBV20-1 and TRBJ2-5; a possible D gene is TRBD1 (6 bases). The CDR3 is made up of 12 amino acids. Between the trimmed V and J ends, which lost 6 bases and 4 bases, there was a span of 12 bases. Per germline, CDR1 DFQATT and CDR2 SNEGSKA (reference sequence). The CDR3: CSADPDRETQYF. The sequenced part of the CDR3 DNA is TGCAGTGCCGACCCGGACAGAGAGACC.

As regards this clone: Read data end 3 residues before the CDR3 end; the end is taken from the germline J gene. The chain employs TRBV5-4 and TRBJ2-1; 14 positions agree with TRBD2. Trimming cost V 4 bases and J 4 bases; bases outside gene matches: 4. Germline lookup yields CDR1 SGHNT and CDR2 YYREEE (reference sequence). The CDR3 length is 16 residues. Here the CDR3 reads CASSAGTSGRYNEQFF. The CDR3 bases that were read are TGTGCCAGCAGCGCCGGGACTAGCGGGAGATACAATGAG.

Comments on this clone: The read terminates 3 residues ahead of where the CDR3 ends, so the germline J gene completes it. The V call is TRBV6-2 or TRBV6-3, the J call TRBJ2-1, with D maybe TRBD2 (5 bases). The germline gives CDR1 MNHEY, CDR2 SVGEGT. The CDR3 length is 16 residues. Deletions cut 0 bases from V and 1 base from J, with 10 bases between. The CDR3 loop reads CASSYSSAISYNEQFF. Partial CDR3 DNA: TGTGCCAGCAGTTACTCTAGCGCCATTTCCTACAATGAG.

On this clone: Read sequence stops 3 residues before the CDR3 end, and the germline J gene provides the missing end. This chain uses TRBV20-1 with TRBJ2-3; no firm D call. The V end lost 1 base, the J end lost 6 bases, and 11 bases lay between the germline ends. The germline V gene has CDR1 DFQATT and CDR2 SNEGSKA (reference sequence). The CDR3 extends over 13 amino acids. Partial CDR3 DNA: TGCAGTGCTAGAGTCTATGAGTTGGATACG. Protein: CSARVYELDT. In full, the CDR3 is CSARVYELDTQYF.

With regard to this clone: The CDR3 end lies 3 residues beyond the end of the read and is filled in from the germline J gene. This chain links TRBV6-2 or TRBV6-3 with TRBJ2-3, with D perhaps matching TRBD1 (6 bases). Trimming took off 4 bases at V and 2 bases at J, with 10 bases between the two ends. The CDR3 is made up of 14 amino acids. CDR1 is MNHEY, CDR2 SVGEGT, per germline. The CDR3 is CASSWQGYTDTQYF. Incomplete CDR3 DNA: TGTGCCAGCAGTTGGCAGGGGTACACAGATACG.

As for this clone: The read ends 3 residues before the CDR3 terminus; that terminus is restored from the germline J gene. The chain uses TRBV10-3 and TRBJ1-5, with D possibly being TRBD1 (5 bases). The CDR3 contains 13 residues. The ends were cut back, 10 bases at V and 3 bases at J, with 13 bases in the middle. CDR1 is ENHRY, CDR2 SYGVKD, per germline. The DNA read from the CDR3 is TGTGCCACCGGGGGGGAGAACAATCAGCCC. Amino acids: CATGGENNQP. The complete CDR3 sequence is CATGGENNQPQHF.

Comment on this clone: The sequence runs out 3 residues before the end of the CDR3; the remainder is reconstructed from the germline J gene. The chain employs TRBV19 and TRBJ2-7; tentative D call: TRBD1 (6 bases). CDR3 length: 12 amino acids. CDR1 and CDR2 (germline): LNHDA, SQIVND (reference sequence). The germline V and J ends were trimmed by 4 bases and 5 bases, with 9 bases remaining between them. The sequenced CDR3 bases are TGTGCCAGTAGTAGGGACACCGACGAG. Its translation is CASSRDTDE. In full, the CDR3 reads CASSRDTDEQYF. The variable domain in full, completed from reference TRBV19 and TRBJ2-7, reads DGGITQSPKYLFRKEGQNVTLSCEQNLNHDAMYWYRQDPGQGLRLIYYSQIVNDFQKGDIAEGYSVSREKKESFPLTVTSAQKNPTAFYLCASSRDTDEQYFGPGTRLTVT.

Notes on this clone: The sequence runs out 3 residues before the end of the CDR3; the remainder is reconstructed from the germline J gene. The V and J genes are TRBV18 and TRBJ1-1, with 9 positions matching TRBD1. Germline V gene lookup returns CDR1 KGHSH and CDR2 LQKENI. V lost 6 bases to trimming and J lost 5 bases; unmatched junction nucleotides: 4. The CDR3 covers 13 residues. The sequenced part of the CDR3 DNA is TGTGCCAGCTCTCTACAGGGGGCGACTGAA. Translation gives CASSLQGATE. The whole CDR3 protein is CASSLQGATEAFF.

Its frequency marks this clone as medium-sized. The read is 3 residues too short to cover the CDR3 end, so that end is filled in from the germline J gene. The chain employs TRBV18 and TRBJ2-3, with D hard to call. Germline values: CDR1 KGHSH, CDR2 LQKENI. The CDR3 runs 14 residues. V lost 2 bases, J lost 2 bases, and 8 bases lay in between. CDR3 amino acids: CASSPKPYTDTQYF. Partial CDR3 DNA: TGTGCCAGCTCACCAAAGCCCTACACAGATACG.

As regards this clone: The read stops 3 residues short of the end of the CDR3; the missing end is completed from the germline J gene. The J gene is TRBJ2-4, the V gene TRBV12-3 or TRBV12-4; TRBD1 is a possible D gene (6 bases). Trimming took off 2 bases at V and 3 bases at J, with 11 bases between the two ends. The CDR3 is made up of 15 amino acids. CDR3 DNA, as far as it was read: TGTGCCAGCAGTTTATCACAGGACAGCAAAAACATT. It is translated as CASSLSQDSKNI. The whole CDR3 region reads CASSLSQDSKNIQYF.